This T cell receptor beta chain is drawn from a study of Ad26.COV2.S vaccination and SARS-CoV-2 variants. In the study overall: Enrollment placed the donor in the COV1001 Ad26.COV2.S trial arm.

With respect to this clone: Other nucleotide sequences in the sample specify the same CDR3.

The treatment here: 15 to 20 received Ad26.COV2.S at low or high dose, single or two shots; 5 received placebo; per-sample allocation not given. Sampling took place 63 days after the first vaccine or placebo injection. Deletions cut 6 bases from V and 2 bases from J, with 8 bases between. CDR1 is DFQATT, CDR2 SNEGSKA, per germline (reference sequence). This CDR3 spans 11 amino acids. TCRdb's table, derived via immunoSEQ multiplex PCR, lists solely in-frame clones and lacks some. The sample holds about 480,000 clones, roughly 89% seen once. This chain connects TRBV20-1 to TRBJ2-7; D uncertain. The sequence was collected from a person aged 18 to 65 who received the Ad26.COV2.S COVID-19 vaccine or a placebo. The input for sequencing was peripheral blood, taken in a trial of Ad26.COV2.S vaccine versus placebo. CDR3 residues: CSAQGPYEQYF. The CDR3 DNA sequence: TGCAGTGCCCAAGGGCCCTACGAGCAGTACTTC.